One sample yielded the 17 T cell receptor beta chains listed below, sequenced in a study of blood T cell repertoires in COVID-19. The data were produced by immunoSEQ multiplex PCR, yet TCRdb's version contains in-frame clones alone and is incomplete. The sample has over 200,000 clones, approximately 84% seen once; the top ten hold around 2.9%. Sequenced sample: peripheral blood. The receptors originated from a woman in her twenties or thirties who had recovered from COVID-19.

The chain has TRBV3-1 (or the pseudogene TRBV3-2) and TRBJ2-5, with D unclear. This CDR3 is 15 amino acids long. Germline values: CDR1 LGHDT, CDR2 YNNKEL (reference sequence). V lost 4 bases, J lost 2 bases, and 14 bases lay in between. The DNA of the CDR3 is TGTGCCAGCAGCCCCCTTGGCGGAAGTCAAGAGACCCAGTACTTC. This gives the protein CASSPLGGSQETQYF.

This clone was observed once. The chain uses TRBV6-1 and TRBJ1-5; TRBD1 agrees at 11 bases. The germline gives CDR1 MNHNS, CDR2 SASEGT. This CDR3 spans 16 amino acids. With 4 bases clipped from V and 7 bases from J, the junction kept 9 bases outside the gene matches. CDR3 loop: CASSGRGQGALQPQHF. The CDR3 bases are TGTGCCAGCAGTGGACGCGGACAGGGGGCATTGCAGCCCCAGCATTTT.

The gene calls are TRBV6-2 or TRBV6-3 and TRBJ1-5; D may be TRBD1 (5 bases). The germline V gene has CDR1 MNHEY and CDR2 SVGEGT. The V end was cut by 2 bases, the J end by 3 bases, with 20 bases between. This CDR3 spans 18 amino acids. CDR3 in DNA: TGTGCCAGCAGTTACAACCAGACAGCTGCTACGTACAATCAGCCCCAGCATTTT. Translating gives CASSYNQTAATYNQPQHF.

The chain uses TRBV7-8 and TRBJ2-1; possible D gene TRBD2, 7 bases. Germline V lookup: CDR1 SGHVS, CDR2 FQNEAQ. This CDR3 is built from 18 residues. With 4 bases removed from V and 1 base from J, the gap between germline ends came to 20 bases. The CDR3 sequence: CASSWREGGGDSYNEQFF. CDR3 nucleotides: TGTGCCAGCAGCTGGAGGGAAGGAGGGGGGGATTCCTACAATGAGCAGTTCTTC.

The rearrangement links TRBV12-5 to TRBJ2-1, with no clear D. V was cut by 1 base and J by 4 bases, with 5 bases left in between. Germline V lookup: CDR1 LGHNT, CDR2 FRNRAP. The CDR3 loop spans 13 amino acids. The CDR3 sequence is CASGLDRYNEQFF. The CDR3 region has the DNA TGTGCTAGTGGTTTGGACAGATACAATGAGCAGTTCTTC.

This chain links TRBV15 with TRBJ1-2; 9 nucleotides line up with TRBD1. This CDR3 spans 14 amino acids. The V segment lost 5 bases and the J segment 2 bases; nucleotides outside the gene matches: 3. The germline gives CDR1 LNHNV, CDR2 YYDKDF (reference sequence). CDR3 protein: CATSAGQGNYGYTF. CDR3 DNA: TGTGCCACCAGCGCAGGACAGGGGAACTATGGCTACACCTTC.

V gene TRBV12-3 or TRBV12-4 combines with J gene TRBJ1-2; 7 bases fit TRBD1. This CDR3 is built from 13 residues. The J segment lost 8 bases and the V segment lost 3 bases, leaving 6 bases of the junction unmatched. CDR3 coding DNA: TGTGCCAGCAGTTTGACAGGGACCGGGGGCTACACCTTC. Translated: CASSLTGTGGYTF.

This chain joins TRBV2 and TRBJ2-1; maybe TRBD2 (5 bases). This CDR3 comprises 14 residues. The V end was cut by 8 bases, the J end by 0 bases, with 11 bases between. Germline assignment: CDR1 SNHLY and CDR2 FYNNEI. The CDR3 sequence: CASRSGRSYNEQFF. The CDR3, as DNA: TGTGCCAGCCGCAGCGGACGCTCCTACAATGAGCAGTTCTTC.

The chain employs TRBV19 and TRBJ2-7, with no clear D. Between the trimmed V and J ends, which lost 1 base and 3 bases, there was a span of 10 bases. The CDR3 has 14 amino acids. Germline V gene data show CDR1 as LNHDA and CDR2 as SQIVND (reference sequence). This CDR3 is CASSIAHRFYEQYF. The CDR3 DNA sequence: TGTGCCAGTAGTATAGCCCACAGATTCTACGAGCAGTACTTC.

The chain employs TRBV3-1 (or the pseudogene TRBV3-2) and TRBJ1-6, with 8 nucleotides matching TRBD1. The trim removed 4 bases at V and 7 bases at J, leaving 9 bases unmatched. This CDR3 is 16 amino acids long. Germline loops: CDR1 LGHDT, CDR2 YNNKEL (reference sequence). The chain's CDR3 is CASSPLGGTGNSPLHF. CDR3 sequence (DNA): TGTGCCAGCAGCCCCCTAGGGGGGACAGGAAATTCACCCCTCCACTTT.

This chain joins TRBV6-1 and TRBJ2-5, with D maybe TRBD2 (5 bases). Between the trimmed V and J ends, which lost 2 bases and 2 bases, there was a span of 15 bases. Germline V gene data show CDR1 as MNHNS and CDR2 as SASEGT. There are 16 residues in the CDR3. The CDR3 DNA sequence: TGTGCCAGCAGTGAACTGTGGGGAGCAAATCAAGAGACCCAGTACTTC. The encoded protein is CASSELWGANQETQYF.

This chain joins TRBV7-9 and TRBJ1-6; 11 bases align to TRBD1. Germline V gene data show CDR1 as SEHNR and CDR2 as FQNEAQ (reference sequence). The ends lost 4 bases at V and 6 bases at J; junction bases unmatched: 11. CDR3 length: 18 amino acids. CDR3 in DNA: TGTGCCAGCAGCTCCGGACCCGGGACAGGGGGGATTAATTCACCCCTCCACTTT. This codes for CASSSGPGTGGINSPLHF.

The chain is built from TRBV5-4 and TRBJ1-1; 7 positions match TRBD1. Germline values: CDR1 SGHNT, CDR2 YYREEE (reference sequence). V was pared by 2 bases and J by 2 bases, with 3 bases of the junction left unmatched. The CDR3 covers 14 residues. The CDR3 sequence: CASSLYRGNTEAFF. CDR3 sequence (DNA): TGTGCCAGCAGCTTATACAGGGGTAACACTGAAGCTTTCTTT.

This chain's CDR3 is CASSFLVQSYEQYF. The CDR3 DNA reads as TGTGCCAGCAGCTTTTTGGTACAGAGCTACGAGCAGTACTTC. The chain combines TRBV11-2 with TRBJ2-7; no clear D. V was clipped by 3 bases and J by 3 bases, with 12 bases between them. Germline CDR1 reads SGHAT; CDR2 reads FQNNGV. The CDR3 is 14 amino acids.

V is TRBV6-1 and J is TRBJ2-7; D is unclear. The V and J ends lost 0 bases and 2 bases respectively, with 20 bases between them. From germline, CDR1 is MNHNS and CDR2 SASEGT. The CDR3 has 18 residues. In DNA form, the CDR3 reads TGTGCCAGCAGTGAAGCGGCTCTTGGATCAGGCCGCGCCTACGAGCAGTACTTC. Encoded protein: CASSEAALGSGRAYEQYF.

J is TRBJ2-1 and V is TRBV6-1, with a weak D call TRBD2 (5 bases). The CDR3 has 13 residues. Germline loops: CDR1 MNHNS, CDR2 SASEGT. Trimming stripped 3 bases from V and 7 bases from J, with 10 bases between. CDR3 region: CASSERGWNEQFF. CDR3 nucleotide sequence: TGTGCCAGCAGTGAGAGAGGGTGGAATGAGCAGTTCTTC.

The rearrangement uses TRBV3-1 (or the pseudogene TRBV3-2) and TRBJ1-2; a weak D match, TRBD1 (6 bases). V was shortened by 1 base and J by 1 base, with 19 bases between the two germline ends. Germline V CDR1 and CDR2: LGHDT, YNNKEL (reference sequence). This CDR3 is built from 18 residues. CDR3 amino acids: CASSQGWLGTSHNYGYTF. The CDR3 DNA sequence: TGTGCCAGCAGCCAAGGGTGGTTAGGGACATCCCATAACTATGGCTACACCTTC.